Below are 25 T cell receptor beta chains sequenced from a single sample in a study of T cell responses to AZD1222 COVID-19 vaccine. Produced via immunoSEQ multiplex PCR; TCRdb's table is partial and in-frame only. The sample includes about 97,000 clones, around 86% of them seen just once. Sequenced material: peripheral blood, taken on day 0 of AZD1222 vaccination. Receptors were obtained from an adult in good health.

This chain uses TRBV19 with TRBJ1-1; unclear D gene. CDR1 and CDR2 from the germline V gene are LNHDA and SQIVND (reference sequence). V shed 9 bases and J shed 1 base, with 12 bases lying between them. There are 13 residues in the CDR3. CDR3 nucleotides: TGTGCCAGCAGTGTCCCCACGAACACTGAAGCTTTCTTT. Its protein is CASSVPTNTEAFF.

This rearrangement joins TRBV3-1 (or the pseudogene TRBV3-2) to TRBJ1-5; D may be TRBD1 (5 bases). The CDR3 covers 14 residues. Germline CDR1 and CDR2: LGHDT and YNNKEL (reference sequence). Trimming removed 2 bases from V and 9 bases from J, with 14 bases in between. The CDR3 loop reads CASSQSSAGRPQHF. CDR3 sequence (DNA): TGTGCCAGCAGCCAATCATCCGCAGGGCGGCCCCAGCATTTT.

V is TRBV7-6 and J is TRBJ1-6, with no clear D. The V and J ends lost 5 bases and 7 bases respectively, with 15 bases between them. Germline V gene data show CDR1 as SGHVS and CDR2 as FNYEAQ. CDR3 length equals 15 residues. The CDR3 sequence: CASSPSAGNNSPLHF. The CDR3 coding sequence is TGTGCCAGCAGCCCCTCGGCGGGGAACAATTCACCCCTCCACTTT.

V and J are TRBV24-1 and TRBJ2-2; TRBD1 matches 9 bases. From germline, CDR1 is KGHDR and CDR2 SFDVKD. V was pared by 4 bases and J by 5 bases, with 4 bases of the junction left unmatched. This CDR3 comprises 15 residues. The CDR3 sequence: CATSERTGDTGELFF. CDR3 coding DNA: TGTGCCACCAGTGAGCGGACAGGGGATACCGGGGAGCTGTTTTTT.

The rearrangement joins TRBV5-6 to TRBJ1-3; D is uncertain. This CDR3 is built from 15 residues. The V gene's germline CDR1 is SGHDT and CDR2 YYEEEE. Deletions cut 3 bases from V and 0 bases from J, with 10 bases between. This CDR3 is CASSWRSSSGNTIYF. The CDR3 DNA reads as TGTGCCAGCAGCTGGCGCTCCAGCTCTGGAAACACCATATATTTT.

V and J are TRBV12-3 or TRBV12-4 and TRBJ2-2; D call uncertain. CDR3 length equals 12 residues. V lost 5 bases to trimming and J lost 5 bases, with 6 bases between them. For the CDR3, the DNA is TGTGCCAGCAGTCAAGAGACCGGGGAGCTGTTTTTT. Translating gives CASSQETGELFF.

The chain links TRBV5-1 to TRBJ2-1; D is unclear. This CDR3 is 12 amino acids long. V was pared by 2 bases and J by 5 bases, with 5 bases between. Germline lookup yields CDR1 SGHRS and CDR2 YFSETQ. The CDR3 sequence is CASSFRDNEQFF. Here the CDR3 DNA reads TGCGCCAGCAGCTTCCGGGACAATGAGCAGTTCTTC.

In this sample, this clone turned up once. The rearrangement joins TRBV10-1 to TRBJ2-1, with D unclear. From germline, CDR1 is WNHNN and CDR2 SYGVQD (reference sequence). Trimming shortened V by 3 bases and J by 6 bases, and 12 bases separated the two germline ends. CDR3 length equals 14 residues. CDR3 sequence: CASSDSGPVNEQFF. CDR3 nucleotides: TGCGCCAGCAGTGACTCGGGCCCGGTCAATGAGCAGTTCTTC.

J is TRBJ1-2 and V is TRBV23-1; possible D gene TRBD1, 5 bases. TRBV23-1 is treated as an ORF (open reading frame) with a function not yet certain. Trimming cost V 7 bases and J 5 bases, with 23 bases left between them. This CDR3 spans 16 amino acids. CDR3 nucleotide sequence: TGCGCCAGCACCTCGACTACTGGGGGAAAAGGTTATGGCTACACCTTC. Translated, it gives CASTSTTGGKGYGYTF.

The V call is TRBV19, the J call TRBJ2-2; 7 positions agree with TRBD1. This CDR3 region has 15 residues. In germline, CDR1 is LNHDA, CDR2 SQIVND (reference sequence). J was trimmed by 4 bases and V by 1 base; bases with no gene match: 3. The CDR3 reads CASSIVNRGTGELFF. The CDR3 DNA sequence: TGTGCCAGTAGTATAGTCAACAGGGGCACCGGGGAGCTGTTTTTT.

The V gene is TRBV7-3, the J gene TRBJ2-1; 7 bases align to TRBD1. The CDR3 spans 16 residues. V shed 5 bases and J 6 bases; nucleotides not matched to a gene: 13. Germline CDR1 SGHTA, CDR2 FQGTGA. The CDR3 DNA reads TGTGCCAGCAGCCCCCAACCGGGCCCAGGGGGCAATGAGCAGTTCTTC. Translating it yields CASSPQPGPGGNEQFF.

The rearrangement uses TRBV28 and TRBJ1-1; a possible D gene is TRBD1 (5 bases). The CDR3 length is 15 residues. CDR1 and CDR2 from the germline V gene are MDHEN and SYDVKM. Between the trimmed V and J ends, which lost 5 bases and 4 bases, there was a span of 17 bases. The CDR3 region is CASSPGTLVSTEAFF. As DNA, the CDR3 is TGTGCCAGCAGTCCAGGGACCTTGGTAAGCACTGAAGCTTTCTTT.

V gene TRBV19 combines with J gene TRBJ2-1, with TRBD2 identical over 9 bases. Per the germline V gene, CDR1 is LNHDA and CDR2 is SQIVND (reference sequence). V dropped 7 bases and J dropped 4; count of bases not matched to a gene: 8. The CDR3 loop spans 15 amino acids. The CDR3 region has the DNA TGTGCCAGTACCGGCGGGGGGGCCTTATACAATGAGCAGTTCTTC. This gives the protein CASTGGGALYNEQFF.

The rearrangement uses TRBV11-2 and TRBJ2-3; 7 bases are a match to TRBD2. The CDR3 extends over 14 amino acids. Losses at the gene ends were 1 base for V and 5 bases for J; bases not matched to a gene: 3. Germline values: CDR1 SGHAT, CDR2 FQNNGV. The CDR3 DNA reads as TGTGCCAGCAGCTTAGCGGGACTAATAGATACGCAGTATTTT. This gives the protein CASSLAGLIDTQYF.

Only one count was recorded for this clone. The chain has TRBV11-2 and TRBJ1-2, with TRBD1 matching 9 bases. The CDR3 is made up of 16 amino acids. V trimming: 0 bases; J trimming: 5 bases; junction bases outside the gene matches: 7. Germline loops: CDR1 SGHAT, CDR2 FQNNGV. The CDR3 loop is CASSLDHGTGWYGYTF. CDR3 sequence (DNA): TGTGCCAGCAGCTTAGATCATGGGACAGGGTGGTATGGCTACACCTTC.

The chain uses TRBV3-1 (or the pseudogene TRBV3-2) and TRBJ2-7; D is unclear. This CDR3 is 12 amino acids long. Deletions cut 4 bases from V and 4 bases from J, with 8 bases between. Per germline, CDR1 LGHDT and CDR2 YNNKEL (reference sequence). CDR3 sequence reads: CASSPAVYEQYF. In DNA, the CDR3 is TGTGCCAGCAGCCCCGCGGTTTACGAGCAGTACTTC.

The chain recombines TRBV7-8 with TRBJ2-3; tentative D call: TRBD1 (6 bases). The CDR3 spans 13 residues. V was pared by 2 bases and J by 5 bases, with 8 bases between. Germline CDR1 SGHVS, CDR2 FQNEAQ. The CDR3 sequence: CASSLKQGDTQYF. The CDR3 DNA reads as TGTGCCAGCAGCTTAAAACAGGGAGATACGCAGTATTTT. Complete variable domain (other parts from reference TRBV7-8 and TRBJ2-3): GAGVSQSPRYKVAKRGQDVALRCDPISGHVSLFWYQQALGQGPEFLTYFQNEAQLDKSGLPSDRFFAERPEGSVSTLKIQRTQQEDSAVYLCASSLKQGDTQYFGPGTRLTVL.

V usage is TRBV4-3 and J usage is TRBJ1-2; D remains ambiguous. Germline assignment: CDR1 LGHNA and CDR2 YSLEER. Trimming removed 0 bases from V and 5 bases from J, with 10 bases in between. The CDR3 has 14 amino acids. CDR3 loop: CASSQDSQSYGYTF. CDR3 coding DNA: TGCGCCAGCAGCCAAGATTCCCAGAGTTATGGCTACACCTTC.

The chain combines TRBV3-1 (or the pseudogene TRBV3-2) with TRBJ2-3; D may be TRBD1 or TRBD2 (5 bases each). There are 16 residues in the CDR3. V lost 3 bases, J lost 1 base, and 14 bases lay in between. Germline V gene lookup returns CDR1 LGHDT and CDR2 YNNKEL (reference sequence). CDR3 coding DNA: TGTGCCAGCAGCCACAGGGAATTGGGGGGCACAGATACGCAGTATTTT. Protein sequence: CASSHRELGGTDTQYF.

V usage is TRBV3-1 (or the pseudogene TRBV3-2) and J usage is TRBJ1-2; D might be TRBD1 (5 bases). The CDR3 length is 13 residues. The V gene lost 3 bases and the J gene lost 1 base, with 6 bases spanning the gap. Germline CDR1 reads LGHDT; CDR2 reads YNNKEL (reference sequence). The CDR3 region has the DNA TGTGCCAGCAGCCATAGGGGTAACTATGGCTACACCTTC. Residues: CASSHRGNYGYTF.

The chain has TRBV7-8 and TRBJ2-5; 13 bases line up with TRBD2. The germline V gene encodes CDR1 SGHVS and CDR2 FQNEAQ. V shed 5 bases, J shed 5 bases, and the junction held 17 bases outside the gene matches. The length of the CDR3 is 19 residues. CDR3 protein: CASSPLGTSGILNLETQYF. Written as DNA, the CDR3 is TGTGCCAGCAGCCCACTCGGGACTAGCGGGATTCTGAATTTGGAGACCCAGTACTTC.

This chain uses TRBV13 with TRBJ2-7, with 10 bases fitting TRBD2. The length of the CDR3 is 16 residues. V shed 1 base and J 1 base; nucleotides not matched to a gene: 4. From germline, CDR1 is PRHDT and CDR2 FYEKMQ (reference sequence). The CDR3 nucleotides are TGTGCCAGCAGCTTAGATAGCGGGAGGAAATCCTACGAGCAGTACTTC. It is translated as CASSLDSGRKSYEQYF. The whole variable domain, filled in from reference TRBV13 and TRBJ2-7, reads AAGVIQSPRHLIKEKRETATLKCYPIPRHDTVYWYQQGPGQDPQFLISFYEKMQSDKGSIPDRFSAQQFSDYHSELNMSSLELGDSALYFCASSLDSGRKSYEQYFGPGTRLTVT.

The chain employs TRBV2 and TRBJ2-3; no clear D. Germline values: CDR1 SNHLY, CDR2 FYNNEI. The CDR3 sequence is 13 residues long. The germline V and J ends were trimmed by 2 bases and 4 bases, with 7 bases remaining between them. As DNA, the CDR3 is TGTGCCAGCAGTGAATCCGGCCCAGATACGCAGTATTTT. Encoded protein: CASSESGPDTQYF.

The rearrangement uses TRBV5-6 and TRBJ2-1; possibly TRBD2 for D (6 bases). CDR1 is SGHDT and CDR2 is YYEEEE in the germline V gene. There are 17 residues in the CDR3. Between the trimmed V and J ends, which lost 1 base and 3 bases, there was a span of 17 bases. The CDR3 here is CASSLNRGTRYYNEQFF. As DNA, the CDR3 is TGTGCCAGCAGCTTGAATCGGGGGACTCGCTACTACAATGAGCAGTTCTTC.

The chain recombines TRBV29-1 with TRBJ2-5, with D tentatively TRBD1 or TRBD2 (5 bases each). Trimming took 3 bases from V and 5 from J, leaving 7 bases between them. This CDR3 has 11 residues. The germline V gene has CDR1 SQVTM and CDR2 ANQGSEA. The CDR3 region is CSVEWGETQYF. CDR3 in DNA: TGCAGCGTTGAGTGGGGGGAGACCCAGTACTTC.